This T cell receptor (beta chain) was documented in a study of vaccination and CD4 T cells after COVID-19. Background on the study: Cells were stimulated with overlapping spike peptide pools from SARS-CoV-2, HCoV-NL63, HCoV-OC43 and HCoV-229E.

Documented treatment: roughly ten-day PBMC culture with coronavirus spike peptide pools or control peptides (ViraFEST assay). Antigen-specific T cells were expanded with peptide pools by ViraFEST, and TCRs were then sequenced. Whole-study findings and limits: The study examined relatively few convalescent patients and included no early post-infection timepoints. The median number of SARS-CoV-2-reactive clonotypes increased from approximately 23 to 38, a change that did not reach significance.

The CDR3 extends over 15 amino acids. V lost 3 bases and J lost 4, with 15 bases in between. Oncomine TCR Beta short-read sequencing was applied to DNA from cultured CD4+ T cells. TCRdb used MiXCR to reprocess the PCR reads, holding one entry per CDR3 protein. The data show fewer than 15,000 distinct CDR3 sequences, around 74% seen once. About this clonotype itself: The antigen remains undetermined.

The TCR was taken from a human donor who received a COVID-19 vaccine. The material sequenced was CD4+ T cells from blood, cultured in vitro, taken after SARS-CoV-2 vaccination. The rearrangement links TRBV12-3 or TRBV12-4 to TRBJ2-5; perhaps TRBD2 as D (6 bases). CDR3 amino acids: CASSFGGEGLETQYF. The CDR3 bases are TGTGCCAGCAGTTTTGGAGGGGAAGGGCTAGAGACCCAGTACTTC.